This TCR beta chain was profiled in a study of shared clonotypes between healthy human individuals. Notes on this clone: Other DNA sequences in this sample translate to the same CDR3.

The data were produced by immunoSEQ multiplex PCR, yet TCRdb's version contains in-frame clones alone and is incomplete. This table holds around 2,000,000 clones, approximately 95% found once. Germline CDR1 SEHNR, CDR2 FQNEAQ (reference sequence). The V gene lost 5 bases and the J gene lost 4 bases, with 3 bases spanning the gap. The CDR3 is made up of 11 amino acids. The naive CD8 population came from CD45RO-negative cells selected for CCR7, without terminally differentiated effector memory CD45RA+ cells. The sequence came from a man aged 18 to 35 in good health. This sequence joins TRBV7-9 and TRBJ1-3, with D hard to call. Input material: naive CD8+ T cells sorted from blood. DNA for the CDR3: TGTGCCAGCAGCCTCGGAAACACCATATATTTT. Amino acid sequence: CASSLGNTIYF. Together with reference TRBV7-9 and TRBJ1-3, the CDR3 gives the full variable domain: DTGVSQNPRHKITKRGQNVTFRCDPISEHNRLYWYRQTLGQGPEFLTYFQNEAQLEKSRLLSDRFSAERPKGSFSTLEIQRTEQGDSAMYLCASSLGNTIYFGEGSWLTVV.